These 27 T cell receptor beta chains share one sample of origin, sequenced in a study of shared clonotypes between healthy human individuals. Produced via immunoSEQ multiplex PCR; TCRdb's table is partial and in-frame only. Here the sample spans about 2 million clones, 85% to 95% being singletons. Sequenced material: naive CD4+ T cells sorted from blood. Subset defined: CD45RA+ positively selected. These receptors were collected from a man aged 18 to 29 in good health.

This sequence joins TRBV2 and TRBJ2-3; tentative D call: TRBD1 (5 bases). V was shortened by 6 bases and J by 3 bases, with 16 bases between the two germline ends. This CDR3 comprises 15 residues. Germline values: CDR1 SNHLY, CDR2 FYNNEI. CDR3 region: CASRAVGVGTDTQYF. In nucleotides, the CDR3 is TGTGCCAGCAGGGCAGTAGGGGTCGGGACAGATACGCAGTATTTT.

This chain links TRBV13 with TRBJ1-2; no definite D call. The V gene lost 0 bases and the J gene lost 8 bases, with 16 bases spanning the gap. This CDR3 contains 15 residues. Germline-derived CDR1 and CDR2 are PRHDT and FYEKMQ (reference sequence). The DNA for the CDR3 is TGTGCCAGCAGCTTAGGCCGCCAAGAGGTGAGAGGCTACACCTTC. It encodes CASSLGRQEVRGYTF.

This sequence joins TRBV6-4 and TRBJ2-3; 13 bases line up with TRBD2. The V and J ends lost 3 bases and 3 bases, in that order; junction bases with no gene match: 0. The CDR3 is 15 amino acids. The germline CDR1 and CDR2 sequences are MRHNA and SNTAGT. The DNA for the CDR3 is TGTGCCAGCAGTGAGGGACTAGCGGGAACAGATACGCAGTATTTT. Protein: CASSEGLAGTDTQYF.

Regarding this clone: Additional DNA sequences in this sample encode the identical CDR3. The chain carries TRBV15 and TRBJ1-5; D is unresolved. The CDR3 sequence is 12 residues long. Germline lookup yields CDR1 LNHNV and CDR2 YYDKDF (reference sequence). Trimming took off 0 bases at V and 3 bases at J, with 0 bases between the two ends. CDR3 loop: CATSRDNQPQHF. For the CDR3, the DNA is TGTGCCACCAGCAGAGACAATCAGCCCCAGCATTTT.

The chain carries TRBV30 and TRBJ2-1; D not resolved. This CDR3 comprises 14 residues. The germline CDR1 and CDR2 sequences are GTSNPN and SVGIG (reference sequence). Deletions cut 0 bases from V and 0 bases from J, with 6 bases between. The CDR3 is CAWSVGRSYNEQFF. The CDR3 nucleotides are TGTGCCTGGAGTGTTGGGCGCTCCTACAATGAGCAGTTCTTC. The full variable domain, rest sourced from reference TRBV30 and TRBJ2-1, is SQTIHQWPATLVQPVGSPLSLECTVEGTSNPNLYWYRQAAGRGLQLLFYSVGIGQISSEVPQNLSASRPQDRQFILSSKKLLLSDSGFYLCAWSVGRSYNEQFFGPGTRLTVL.

The gene calls are TRBV6-6 and TRBJ2-7; D ambiguous. CDR1 is MNHNY, CDR2 SVGAGI, per germline (reference sequence). V lost 2 bases and J lost 7, with 21 bases in between. CDR3 length: 16 residues. CDR3 DNA: TGTGCCAGCAGTTACCCGGGCGTTGGAACAATAGGAGAGCAGTACTTC. Protein: CASSYPGVGTIGEQYF.

Regarding this clone: This may be a read error, as it is one base from a much larger clone. Different DNA sequences within this sample yield the same CDR3. The V call is TRBV11-3, the J call TRBJ1-1, with D possibly being TRBD1 (6 bases). The CDR3 contains 13 residues. The V end lost 5 bases, the J end lost 1 base, and 8 bases lay between the germline ends. CDR1 and CDR2 from the germline V gene are SGHNT and YENEEA. CDR3 protein: CASSRTENTEAFF. The DNA of the CDR3 is TGTGCCAGCAGCCGGACAGAGAACACTGAAGCTTTCTTT.

The rearrangement uses TRBV30 and TRBJ1-4; a weak D match, TRBD1 (5 bases). The CDR3 contains 15 residues. V lost 2 bases to trimming and J lost 3 bases, with 13 bases between them. CDR1 and CDR2 (germline): GTSNPN, SVGIG (reference sequence). The CDR3 DNA sequence: TGTGCCTGGAGTCTCGGTGAGGGGCCTAATGAAAAACTGTTTTTT. It specifies CAWSLGEGPNEKLFF.

This chain joins TRBV2 and TRBJ1-4; D gene ambiguous. The V gene's germline CDR1 is SNHLY and CDR2 FYNNEI. This CDR3 is built from 16 residues. The V end lost 4 bases, the J end lost 2 bases, and 14 bases lay between the germline ends. DNA for the CDR3: TGTGCCAGCAGTGCATACGAGGGATCGACTAATGAAAAACTGTTTTTT. Amino acids: CASSAYEGSTNEKLFF.

Remarks on this clone: In the same sample, other DNA sequences code for this CDR3. The rearrangement uses TRBV7-2 and TRBJ2-7, with D maybe TRBD1 (6 bases). The CDR3 has 14 residues. Germline-derived CDR1 and CDR2 are SGHTA and FQGNSA. Trimming pared 1 base from V and 2 bases from J, leaving 9 bases between. CDR3 DNA: TGTGCCAGCAGCTTAGGCCAGGGGACCTACGAGCAGTACTTC. The encoded protein is CASSLGQGTYEQYF.

Turning to this clone: The same CDR3 arises from other DNA sequences in this sample as well. V usage is TRBV6-5 and J usage is TRBJ2-5; D gene unclear. CDR3 size: 14 residues. From germline, CDR1 is MNHEY and CDR2 SVGAGI. The V and J ends lost 0 bases and 2 bases respectively, with 7 bases between them. CDR3 residues: CASSYSTLQETQYF. The CDR3 nucleotides read TGTGCCAGCAGTTACTCGACCCTACAAGAGACCCAGTACTTC.

The chain carries TRBV11-2 and TRBJ1-3, with 7 bases lining up with TRBD1. V lost 5 bases and J lost 0; bases outside the gene matches: 10. CDR1 SGHAT and CDR2 FQNNGV come from the germline V gene. CDR3 length: 17 amino acids. DNA of the CDR3: TGTGCCAGCAGCCCGGCGGGACAGACCGTCTCTGGAAACACCATATATTTT. Encoded protein: CASSPAGQTVSGNTIYF.

This rearrangement joins TRBV7-2 to TRBJ2-7; 11 positions agree with TRBD2. Trimming removed 0 bases from V and 3 bases from J; junction bases left unmatched: 10. Germline V gene sequence: CDR1 SGHTA, CDR2 FQGNSA. The CDR3 has 18 residues. CDR3 loop: CASSLARGLAVTGYEQYF. The CDR3 bases are TGTGCCAGCAGCTTAGCGCGGGGACTAGCGGTCACTGGCTACGAGCAGTACTTC.

This rearrangement joins TRBV11-3 to TRBJ1-4; no definite D call. Trimming removed 11 bases at V and 0 bases at J, with 13 bases between. This CDR3 has 14 residues. The germline V gene has CDR1 SGHNT and CDR2 YENEEA. Written as DNA, the CDR3 is TGTGCCCTGGGAGTTGTCGCAACTAATGAAAAACTGTTTTTT. Translated, it gives CALGVVATNEKLFF.

The genes are TRBV27 and TRBJ2-3, with a tentative D call TRBD2 (5 bases). V was cut by 9 bases and J by 5 bases, with 15 bases left in between. The CDR3 loop spans 13 amino acids. Germline V lookup: CDR1 MNHEY, CDR2 SMNVEV (reference sequence). The CDR3 region has the DNA TGTGCCAGTCGGGGAGTTGGCGAAGATACGCAGTATTTT. It codes for CASRGVGEDTQYF.

The gene calls are TRBV29-1 and TRBJ2-7; D unresolved. Germline V lookup: CDR1 SQVTM, CDR2 ANQGSEA. The V gene lost 2 bases and the J gene lost 6 bases, with 11 bases spanning the gap. The CDR3 has 12 amino acids. The CDR3 DNA reads TGCAGCGTTGAACTGGGGTCGCGCGAGCAGTACTTC. Translated, it gives CSVELGSREQYF.

The chain employs TRBV7-6 and TRBJ1-4, with 8 bases fitting TRBD1. The CDR3 is 16 amino acids. V shed 4 bases, J shed 8 bases, and the junction held 12 bases outside the gene matches. CDR1 is SGHVS and CDR2 is FNYEAQ in the germline V gene. CDR3 region: CASSSSPTGVGEKLFF. CDR3 DNA: TGTGCCAGCAGCTCCTCACCGACAGGGGTGGGGGAAAAACTGTTTTTT.

V usage is TRBV29-1 and J usage is TRBJ2-5; 9 bases line up with TRBD1. The germline V gene has CDR1 SQVTM and CDR2 ANQGSEA. The CDR3 is 17 residues long. Losses at the gene ends were 3 bases for V and 5 bases for J; bases not matched to a gene: 16. The CDR3 loop reads CSVDDTGTGNSRETQYF. The DNA of the CDR3 is TGCAGCGTTGACGACACCGGGACAGGGAACAGCCGGGAGACCCAGTACTTC.

V and J are TRBV6-5 and TRBJ2-1, with TRBD2 matching over 10 bases. CDR3 length: 14 residues. Germline loops: CDR1 MNHEY, CDR2 SVGAGI. Trimming took 7 bases from V and 5 from J; bases not matched to a gene: 5. The CDR3 sequence: CASNRLAGDNEQFF. The CDR3 DNA is TGTGCCAGCAATAGACTAGCGGGTGACAATGAGCAGTTCTTC.

J is TRBJ1-1 and V is TRBV30; D remains ambiguous. This CDR3 is 15 amino acids long. Germline V CDR1 and CDR2: GTSNPN, SVGIG (reference sequence). V was shortened by 0 bases and J by 4 bases, with 15 bases between the two germline ends. The CDR3 sequence: CAWSVGRKGSTEAFF. DNA for the CDR3: TGTGCCTGGAGTGTTGGTAGAAAAGGGAGCACTGAAGCTTTCTTT.

With respect to this clone: This specimen includes other DNA sequences encoding the same CDR3. V usage is TRBV30 and J usage is TRBJ1-5; 7 bases are a match to TRBD1. CDR1 is GTSNPN and CDR2 is SVGIG in the germline V gene (reference sequence). Trimming removed 1 base from V and 1 base from J; junction bases left unmatched: 1. The CDR3 is 14 residues long. The CDR3 sequence: CAWSGDSSNQPQHF. In nucleotides, the CDR3 is TGTGCCTGGAGTGGGGACAGCAGCAATCAGCCCCAGCATTTT.

A note on this clone: Other DNA sequences in this sample translate to the same CDR3. The chain links TRBV28 to TRBJ1-5; D unclear. Trimming pared 5 bases from V and 3 bases from J, leaving 8 bases between. There are 13 residues in the CDR3. Germline V gene data show CDR1 as MDHEN and CDR2 as SYDVKM. Here the CDR3 DNA reads TGTGCCAGCAGTCTTCGGACCAATCAGCCCCAGCATTTT. It encodes CASSLRTNQPQHF.

In the case of this clone: This sample includes further DNA sequences coding for the same CDR3. V gene TRBV6-1 combines with J gene TRBJ2-7; D is unclear. Looked up from germline, CDR1 is MNHNS and CDR2 is SASEGT. CDR3 size: 13 residues. V dropped 0 bases and J dropped 3 bases, with 6 bases sitting between them. CDR3 coding DNA: TGTGCCAGCAGTGAAGCGAACAGCTACGAGCAGTACTTC. This translates into CASSEANSYEQYF.

V gene TRBV28 combines with J gene TRBJ1-4, with a weak D call TRBD1 (6 bases). Germline V gives CDR1 MDHEN, CDR2 SYDVKM. This CDR3 region has 15 residues. Trimming pared 5 bases from V and 13 bases from J, leaving 23 bases between. The CDR3: CASSIRGRPNAVLFF. In DNA form, the CDR3 reads TGTGCCAGCAGTATCCGGGGGCGGCCTAATGCAGTACTGTTTTTT. The full variable domain, completed using reference TRBV28 and TRBJ1-4, is DVKVTQSSRYLVKRTGEKVFLECVQDMDHENMFWYRQDPGLGLRLIYFSYDVKMKEKGDIPEGYSVSREKKERFSLILESASTNQTSMYLCASSIRGRPNAVLFFGSGTQLSVL.

The chain recombines TRBV18 with TRBJ2-7; no clear D. The CDR3 length is 11 residues. From germline, CDR1 is KGHSH and CDR2 LQKENI. V lost 4 bases and J lost 6, with 7 bases in between. The CDR3 nucleotides read TGTGCCAGCTCACAACTTTCCGAGCAGTACTTC. Amino acid sequence: CASSQLSEQYF.

The V gene is TRBV5-6, the J gene TRBJ2-3, with D possibly TRBD1 on 5 matching bases. Germline assignment: CDR1 SGHDT and CDR2 YYEEEE. V was shortened by 5 bases and J by 0 bases, with 16 bases between the two germline ends. This CDR3 contains 16 residues. The CDR3 DNA reads as TGTGCCAGCAGGCCCAAATCTCGACAGAGCACAGATACGCAGTATTTT. Translating gives CASRPKSRQSTDTQYF.

CDR3 sequence reads: CASSTGTGIFEQYF. The CDR3, as DNA: TGTGCCAGCAGTACCGGGACAGGGATTTTCGAGCAGTACTTC. The chain uses TRBV6-5 and TRBJ2-7, with TRBD1 matching over 9 bases. The V and J ends lost 5 bases and 6 bases, in that order; junction bases with no gene match: 8. Germline V gene data show CDR1 as MNHEY and CDR2 as SVGAGI. The CDR3 has 14 residues.